The 23 T cell receptor beta chains below come from one sample, sequenced in a study of breast tumors, draining lymph nodes, adjacent tissues. TCRdb recomputed calls from the multiplex PCR reads with MiXCR, one row per CDR3 protein. The data hold 21,000 or so distinct CDR3 sequences, with about 41% observed a single time. Sample: breast tumor tissue. The receptors were sampled from a female donor with breast cancer. Some clones in this sample may be carry-over from other donors' samples.

This rearrangement joins TRBV6-1 to TRBJ1-2; D unresolved. In germline, CDR1 is MNHNS, CDR2 SASEGT. This CDR3 is 12 amino acids long. V dropped 5 bases and J dropped 8 bases, with 12 bases sitting between them. The CDR3 DNA reads TGTGCCAGCAGTCCCATCGGTCGGGGCTACACCTTC. It yields the protein CASSPIGRGYTF.

The chain employs TRBV20-1 and TRBJ2-6; D gene ambiguous. The CDR3 consists of 12 residues. Germline V gene data show CDR1 as DFQATT and CDR2 as SNEGSKA (reference sequence). The ends were cut back, 4 bases at V and 3 bases at J, with 4 bases in the middle. The CDR3 loop is CSAIDGANVLTF. Written as DNA, the CDR3 is TGCAGTGCTATAGATGGGGCCAACGTCCTGACTTTC.

The chain joins TRBV5-1 to TRBJ1-4; D is uncertain. CDR3 length equals 16 residues. V lost 8 bases to trimming and J lost 5 bases, with 22 bases between them. Germline V gene data show CDR1 as SGHRS and CDR2 as YFSETQ. CDR3 loop: CASRHLREWANEKLFF. The CDR3, as DNA: TGCGCCAGTCGACATTTAAGGGAGTGGGCCAATGAAAAACTGTTTTTT.

This clonotype was counted many times. The chain uses TRBV5-5 and TRBJ1-4, with unresolved D. CDR3 size: 12 residues. V shed 4 bases and J shed 8 bases, with 9 bases lying between them. Germline CDR1 SGHKS, CDR2 YYEKEE (reference sequence). The CDR3: CASSTQPEKLFF. The CDR3 bases are TGTGCCAGCAGCACTCAACCGGAAAAACTGTTTTTT.

The chain couples TRBV15 to TRBJ2-3, with 7 bases aligning to TRBD1. The germline CDR1 and CDR2 sequences are LNHNV and YYDKDF (reference sequence). The ends lost 2 bases at V and 4 bases at J; junction bases unmatched: 6. The CDR3 consists of 15 residues. The CDR3 DNA is TGTGCCACCAGCAGAAGGGGACAGAACCCAGATACGCAGTATTTT. This translates into CATSRRGQNPDTQYF. Supplemented by reference TRBV15 and TRBJ2-3, the full variable domain reads DAMVIQNPRYQVTQFGKPVTLSCSQTLNHNVMYWYQQKSSQAPKLLFHYYDKDFNNEADTPDNFQSRRPNTSFCFLDIRSPGLGDTAMYLCATSRRGQNPDTQYFGPGTRLTVL.

The gene calls are TRBV6-6 and TRBJ1-3, with D hard to call. CDR3 length: 15 residues. Trimming pared 2 bases from V and 2 bases from J, leaving 10 bases between. The germline V gene encodes CDR1 MNHNY and CDR2 SVGAGI (reference sequence). The CDR3 bases are TGTGCCAGCAGTTACGGTGCCCGAACTGGAAACACCATATATTTT. Residues: CASSYGARTGNTIYF.

This clonotype was counted ten times or more. V is TRBV2 and J is TRBJ2-2; D is unclear. The germline V and J ends were trimmed by 4 bases and 7 bases, with 10 bases remaining between them. This CDR3 region has 13 residues. CDR1 SNHLY and CDR2 FYNNEI come from the germline V gene. CDR3 nucleotides: TGTGCCAGCAGTGGGACGGTAGGCGGGGAGCTGTTTTTT. Its translation: CASSGTVGGELFF.

Notes on this clonotype: An end of the junction differs from the germline gene, which may be a read error. The V gene is TRBV25-1, the J gene TRBJ1-6; D is uncertain. The CDR3 has 13 amino acids. Germline assignment: CDR1 MGHDK and CDR2 SYGVNS. The CDR3 loop is CASRLFVDFPPPF. The CDR3 DNA sequence: TGTGCCAGCAGACTCTTCGTGGATTTCCCCCCCCCCTTT.

V gene TRBV6-5 combines with J gene TRBJ2-7; D is possibly TRBD1 (6 bases). The CDR3 contains 14 residues. Germline values: CDR1 MNHEY, CDR2 SVGAGI. Trimming stripped 2 bases from V and 0 bases from J, with 8 bases between. The CDR3 bases are TGTGCCAGCAGTTACGGGACAAGCTCCTACGAGCAGTACTTC. The encoded protein is CASSYGTSSYEQYF.

The chain recombines TRBV6-1 with TRBJ2-3; 9 bases fit TRBD2. In germline, CDR1 is MNHNS, CDR2 SASEGT. The CDR3 contains 14 residues. V was clipped by 11 bases and J by 4 bases; unmatched bases: 10. This chain's CDR3 is CAHGGLAGPDTQYF. Here the CDR3 DNA reads TGTGCCCATGGGGGGCTAGCGGGACCAGATACGCAGTATTTT.

This clonotype came up many times. The chain carries TRBV12-3 or TRBV12-4 and TRBJ2-7, with 7 bases fitting TRBD1. This CDR3 contains 14 residues. J gave up 4 bases and V 3 bases, and 6 bases lay outside the gene matches. CDR3 in DNA: TGTGCCAGCAGTTTTGGGGCAGGGGGTTACGAGCAGTACTTC. Translating it yields CASSFGAGGYEQYF.

At least ten counts were recorded for this clonotype. The gene calls are TRBV14 and TRBJ2-5; the match to TRBD1 covers 9 bases. Germline V gene sequence: CDR1 SGHDN, CDR2 FVKESK. The CDR3 spans 17 residues. The V and J ends lost 5 bases and 5 bases, in that order; junction bases with no gene match: 15. The CDR3 bases are TGTGCCAGCAGCAATGACCGGGACAGGGCGTTAAGGGAGACCCAGTACTTC. Amino acids: CASSNDRDRALRETQYF. Variable domain in full (rest from reference TRBV14 and TRBJ2-5): EAGVTQFPSHSVIEKGQTVTLRCDPISGHDNLYWYRRVMGKEIKFLLHFVKESKQDESGMPNNRFLAERTGGTYSTLKVQPAELEDSGVYFCASSNDRDRALRETQYFGPGTRLLVL.

This clonotype was counted at least ten times. The genes are TRBV2 and TRBJ2-5, with 14 bases lining up with TRBD2. The germline V gene has CDR1 SNHLY and CDR2 FYNNEI. CDR3 size: 15 residues. V lost 5 bases, J lost 4 bases, and 3 bases stayed unmatched. As DNA, the CDR3 is TGTGCCAGCAGTCGGACTAGCGGGAGGCGAGAGACCCAGTACTTC. It specifies CASSRTSGRRETQYF. Supplemented by reference TRBV2 and TRBJ2-5, the full variable domain reads EPEVTQTPSHQVTQMGQEVILRCVPISNHLYFYWYRQILGQKVEFLVSFYNNEISEKSEIFDDQFSVERPDGSNFTLKIRSTKLEDSAMYFCASSRTSGRRETQYFGPGTRLLVL.

By share, this clonotype counts as medium-sized. The rearrangement uses TRBV5-1 and TRBJ1-2, with unresolved D. With 0 bases removed from V and 6 bases from J, the gap between germline ends came to 12 bases. The CDR3 contains 14 residues. From germline, CDR1 is SGHRS and CDR2 YFSETQ. The CDR3 bases are TGCGCCAGCAGCTTGGGACGGAATCTCGATGGCTACACCTTC. Its translation: CASSLGRNLDGYTF.

This clonotype has a handful of counts. With a much larger clone just one base away, this may be a read error. V gene TRBV12-3 or TRBV12-4 combines with J gene TRBJ2-3, with TRBD2 as a possible D gene (6 bases). The ends were cut back, 6 bases at V and 2 bases at J, with 15 bases in the middle. This CDR3 is 15 amino acids long. CDR3 protein: CASSFAGSNTDTQYF. In DNA, the CDR3 is TGTGCCAGCAGCTTCGCGGGGTCAAACACAGATACGCAGTATTTT.

There are many counts of this clonotype. The chain recombines TRBV20-1 with TRBJ1-6; D remains unclear. The germline V gene encodes CDR1 DFQATT and CDR2 SNEGSKA (reference sequence). The length of the CDR3 is 15 residues. Trimming shortened V by 0 bases and J by 9 bases, and 15 bases separated the two germline ends. The CDR3 DNA is TGCAGTGCTAGAGAACTAGGACGGTTGTTTTCACCCCTCCACTTT. Translating it yields CSARELGRLFSPLHF.

This clonotype was observed a handful of times. The gene calls are TRBV29-1 and TRBJ1-3; D not certain. V lost 4 bases to trimming and J lost 1 base, with 8 bases between them. This CDR3 has 13 residues. Germline V gene lookup returns CDR1 SQVTM and CDR2 ANQGSEA. As DNA, the CDR3 is TGCAGCGTTGGATATTCTTCTGGAAACACCATATATTTT. It yields the protein CSVGYSSGNTIYF.

The chain links TRBV10-3 to TRBJ2-1; perhaps TRBD2 as D (7 bases). CDR1 ENHRY and CDR2 SYGVKD come from the germline V gene. V was trimmed by 6 bases and J by 8 bases, leaving 14 bases between them. The CDR3 is made up of 13 amino acids. The CDR3 region has the DNA TGTGCCATCAGCTCTCGGGGGGCCGATGAGCAGTTCTTC. Encoded protein: CAISSRGADEQFF.

This clonotype has a handful of counts. The gene calls are TRBV6-5 and TRBJ1-6; the D gene is possibly TRBD1 (5 bases). V lost 0 bases and J lost 0, with 9 bases in between. Germline V gene sequence: CDR1 MNHEY, CDR2 SVGAGI. This CDR3 has 17 amino acids. As DNA, the CDR3 is TGTGCCAGCAGTTACTCGAGCGGGGGCTCCTATAATTCACCCCTCCACTTT. The encoded protein is CASSYSSGGSYNSPLHF.

The sample holds many counts of this clonotype. The chain is built from TRBV4-3 and TRBJ2-7; 9 bases agree with TRBD2. V shed 4 bases and J 7 bases; nucleotides not matched to a gene: 11. Per germline, CDR1 LGHNA and CDR2 YSLEER. There are 15 residues in the CDR3. This chain's CDR3 is CASSPLAGGPGEQYF. CDR3 sequence (DNA): TGCGCCAGCAGCCCGCTGGCGGGAGGGCCGGGTGAGCAGTACTTC.

The chain uses TRBV2 and TRBJ2-7; no clear D. In germline, CDR1 is SNHLY, CDR2 FYNNEI. This CDR3 is built from 14 residues. V was trimmed by 5 bases and J by 0 bases, leaving 11 bases between them. CDR3 nucleotides: TGTGCCAGCAGTACTATTTTAAACTCCTACGAGCAGTACTTC. Translation: CASSTILNSYEQYF.

The chain is built from TRBV20-1 and TRBJ2-5; no clear D gene. The ends were cut back, 4 bases at V and 2 bases at J, with 5 bases in the middle. Looked up from germline, CDR1 is DFQATT and CDR2 is SNEGSKA (reference sequence). The CDR3 has 11 amino acids. The CDR3 is CSATVQETQYF. The CDR3 DNA follows: TGCAGTGCTACTGTACAAGAGACCCAGTACTTC.

This clonotype was counted once. The rearrangement uses TRBV12-3 or TRBV12-4 and TRBJ1-6; TRBD1 agrees at 9 bases. The CDR3 loop spans 17 amino acids. The V and J ends lost 5 bases and 0 bases, in that order; junction bases with no gene match: 5. For the CDR3, the DNA is TGTGCCAGCAGTGGTGGACAGGGGAGCTCCTATAATTCACCCCTCCACTTT. It specifies CASSGGQGSSYNSPLHF.